This entry describes one T cell receptor beta chain. There is no known antigen for this receptor. Qualities for individual bases were not recorded, and no much larger clone is one base off. This sample is drawn from a study of T cell changes during pregnancy in multiple sclerosis (dated by TCRdb to the late 2010s). With respect to the entire study: In women with multiple sclerosis, the researchers looked at how the T cell repertoire shifted as pregnancy progressed.

The receptor library was made with the immunoSEQ multiplex PCR assay. In TCRdb, the immuneACCESS table is reduced to in-frame sequences with V and J assigned. These tables do not hold every clone; where another copy was compared, an unresolved V gene accounts for under half, and the others remain unexplained. This sample comprises about 47,000 clones, 80% to 90% of them detected only once. The ten largest clones take up 6.5% to 9.5% of the sample. Relative to germline, V is 2 bases shorter and J is 0 bases shorter, with 10 bases between their ends. The germline V gene sets CDR1 to MNHEY and CDR2 to SVGAGI. The CDR3 numbers 16 residues from cysteine through phenylalanine. Of all the DNA, just the CDR3 is kept, 48 bases in frame from base 1.

The sequence links TRBV6-5 to TRBJ1-4; TRBD1 is a weak D gene call, 6 bases matching. This TCR was recovered from a female donor with multiple sclerosis, enrolled in a pregnancy study. The sample in question was CD8+ T cells from peripheral blood mononuclear cells, obtained in the second trimester of pregnancy. For the CDR3, the sequence is CASSYGTLATNEKLFF. The sequenced DNA: TGTGCCAGCAGTTACGGGACACTCGCAACTAATGAAAAACTGTTTTTT.